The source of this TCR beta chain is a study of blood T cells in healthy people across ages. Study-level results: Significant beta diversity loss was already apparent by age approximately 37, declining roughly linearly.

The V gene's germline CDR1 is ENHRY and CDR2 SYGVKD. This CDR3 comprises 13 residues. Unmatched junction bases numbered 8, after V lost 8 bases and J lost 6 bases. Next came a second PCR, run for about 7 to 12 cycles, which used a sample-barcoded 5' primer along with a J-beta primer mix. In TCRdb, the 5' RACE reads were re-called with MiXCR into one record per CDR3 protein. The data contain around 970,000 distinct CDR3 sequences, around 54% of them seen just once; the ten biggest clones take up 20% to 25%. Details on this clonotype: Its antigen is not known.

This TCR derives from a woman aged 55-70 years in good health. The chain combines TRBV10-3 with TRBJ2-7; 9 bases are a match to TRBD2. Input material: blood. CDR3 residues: CAIGIAGVPEQYF. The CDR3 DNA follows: TGTGCCATCGGGATAGCGGGAGTCCCCGAGCAGTACTTC.